One sample yielded the 17 T cell receptor beta chains listed below, sequenced in a study of beta chain features in type 1 diabetes. All of the isolated RNA was reverse transcribed, so expressed TCRB transcripts were sequenced. Measured with immunoSEQ multiplex PCR; TCRdb has only the in-frame clones, and not every one. The sample carries some 250,000 clones, less than 35% recorded once. Sequenced material: central memory CD4+ T cells from blood. Receptors originate from a man aged 25-40 years in good health.

This clone was seen more than once but under ten times. This chain joins TRBV14 and TRBJ2-5, with a tentative D call TRBD1 (6 bases). The CDR3 is made up of 13 amino acids. V lost 4 bases to trimming and J lost 4 bases, with 10 bases between them. Germline CDR1 reads SGHDN; CDR2 reads FVKESK. The CDR3 loop reads CASSLQGRETQYF. The CDR3 DNA sequence: TGTGCCAGCAGCCTACAGGGACGAGAGACCCAGTACTTC. The full variable domain, rest sourced from reference TRBV14 and TRBJ2-5, is EAGVTQFPSHSVIEKGQTVTLRCDPISGHDNLYWYRRVMGKEIKFLLHFVKESKQDESGMPNNRFLAERTGGTYSTLKVQPAELEDSGVYFCASSLQGRETQYFGPGTRLLVL.

The V and J genes are TRBV7-8 and TRBJ2-7; D remains ambiguous. CDR3 length equals 14 residues. The V and J ends lost 6 bases and 2 bases respectively, with 14 bases between them. CDR1 and CDR2 from the germline V gene are SGHVS and FQNEAQ. CDR3 sequence: CASSSYDGAYEQYF. The CDR3, as DNA: TGTGCCAGCAGTTCCTATGACGGAGCCTACGAGCAGTACTTC.

This clone showed up just a few times. V gene TRBV18 combines with J gene TRBJ2-2; TRBD2 is a possible D gene (6 bases). Germline lookup yields CDR1 KGHSH and CDR2 LQKENI. V lost 4 bases and J lost 6, with 6 bases in between. There are 12 residues in the CDR3. The CDR3 region has the DNA TGTGCCAGCTCACGGGAGGCCGGGGAGCTGTTTTTT. This sequence encodes CASSREAGELFF.

This clone has more than one count but fewer than ten. The V call is TRBV19, the J call TRBJ1-5; TRBD1 might be the D (5 bases). CDR1 LNHDA and CDR2 SQIVND come from the germline V gene (reference sequence). The CDR3 has 14 residues. Trimming took 8 bases from V and 3 from J, leaving 14 bases between them. The CDR3 loop is CASPGQRDNQPQHF. CDR3 nucleotides: TGTGCCAGTCCGGGGCAGCGAGACAATCAGCCCCAGCATTTT.

A few counts support this clone. This chain joins TRBV5-1 and TRBJ2-1; TRBD1 or TRBD2 may be the D gene (5 bases each). Trimming stripped 0 bases from V and 7 bases from J, with 14 bases between. Germline V gene sequence: CDR1 SGHRS, CDR2 YFSETQ. This CDR3 comprises 15 residues. The CDR3 loop reads CASSLVIGTLNEQFF. As DNA, the CDR3 is TGCGCCAGCAGCTTGGTGATCGGGACGCTAAATGAGCAGTTCTTC.

This clone appeared a few times. This chain uses TRBV7-2 with TRBJ2-1; D remains unclear. Per the germline V gene, CDR1 is SGHTA and CDR2 is FQGNSA. The V gene lost 2 bases and the J gene lost 0 bases, with 5 bases spanning the gap. The CDR3 is 14 amino acids. CDR3 DNA: TGTGCCAGCAGCTTAAGCAACTCCTACAATGAGCAGTTCTTC. This gives the protein CASSLSNSYNEQFF. Together with reference TRBV7-2 and TRBJ2-1, the CDR3 gives the full variable domain: GAGVSQSPSNKVTEKGKDVELRCDPISGHTALYWYRQSLGQGLEFLIYFQGNSAPDKSGLPSDRFSAERTGGSVSTLTIQRTQQEDSAVYLCASSLSNSYNEQFFGPGTRLTVL.

This rearrangement joins TRBV18 to TRBJ2-3; TRBD1 or TRBD2 may be the D gene (5 bases each). This CDR3 has 13 residues. V dropped 6 bases and J dropped 9 bases, with 16 bases sitting between them. Germline V gives CDR1 KGHSH, CDR2 LQKENI. CDR3: CASSPRDPRTQYF. In DNA form, the CDR3 reads TGTGCCAGCTCGCCCCGGGACCCGCGGACGCAGTATTTT.

In its sample, this clone was seen a few times. CDR3 bases: TGTGCCAGTAGTTCAGGTATGAACACTGAAGCTTTCTTT. This encodes CASSSGMNTEAFF. This sequence joins TRBV19 and TRBJ1-1; D unclear. This CDR3 contains 13 residues. The germline CDR1 and CDR2 sequences are LNHDA and SQIVND (reference sequence). Trimming removed 5 bases from V and 0 bases from J, with 7 bases in between.

This clone has a handful of counts. The chain combines TRBV6-6 with TRBJ2-5; D is possibly TRBD1 (5 bases). This CDR3 is 14 amino acids long. V shed 2 bases and J shed 3 bases, with 10 bases lying between them. Germline lookup yields CDR1 MNHNY and CDR2 SVGAGI (reference sequence). The CDR3 sequence: CASSYPGREETQYF. The CDR3 region has the DNA TGTGCCAGCAGTTACCCTGGCAGGGAAGAGACCCAGTACTTC.

This clone was detected only a few times. V and J are TRBV11-2 and TRBJ1-1; a possible D gene is TRBD1 (5 bases). V was pared by 5 bases and J by 3 bases, with 13 bases between. This CDR3 region has 14 residues. Germline assignment: CDR1 SGHAT and CDR2 FQNNGV. The CDR3 DNA reads as TGTGCCAGCAGCCCCCTTGGGGGGGACACTGAAGCTTTCTTT. This gives the protein CASSPLGGDTEAFF.

The rearrangement links TRBV11-2 to TRBJ2-5; no definite D call. The germline V and J ends were trimmed by 1 base and 4 bases, with 4 bases remaining between them. This CDR3 comprises 12 residues. CDR1 is SGHAT, CDR2 FQNNGV, per germline. CDR3 loop: CASSLATETQYF. In DNA, the CDR3 is TGTGCCAGCAGCTTAGCTACAGAGACCCAGTACTTC.

The chain links TRBV30 to TRBJ1-6; D call uncertain. The V gene's germline CDR1 is GTSNPN and CDR2 SVGIG (reference sequence). The CDR3 covers 11 residues. V lost 3 bases and J 7 bases, leaving 4 bases between the germline ends. The CDR3 sequence: CAWSDNSPLHF. CDR3 coding DNA: TGTGCCTGGAGCGACAATTCACCCCTCCACTTT.

Only a few counts were recorded for this clone. V and J are TRBV2 and TRBJ2-3; D is undetermined. Between the trimmed V and J ends, which lost 1 base and 0 bases, there was a span of 2 bases. The CDR3 is 13 residues long. The V gene's germline CDR1 is SNHLY and CDR2 FYNNEI. This CDR3 reads CASSEVSTDTQYF. The DNA for the CDR3 is TGTGCCAGCAGTGAAGTTAGCACAGATACGCAGTATTTT. Combining the CDR3 with reference TRBV2 and TRBJ2-3 gives the whole variable domain EPEVTQTPSHQVTQMGQEVILRCVPISNHLYFYWYRQILGQKVEFLVSFYNNEISEKSEIFDDQFSVERPDGSNFTLKIRSTKLEDSAMYFCASSEVSTDTQYFGPGTRLTVL.

The genes are TRBV29-1 and TRBJ2-7; 8 bases match TRBD1. V shed 7 bases, J shed 6 bases, and the junction held 8 bases outside the gene matches. This CDR3 has 12 residues. Germline values: CDR1 SQVTM, CDR2 ANQGSEA. The CDR3 DNA reads as TGCAGCGCTAAGGACAGGGTTTCCGAGCAGTACTTC. This codes for CSAKDRVSEQYF.

This clone came up once. The V gene is TRBV9, the J gene TRBJ2-2; no definite D call. Germline CDR1 SGDLS, CDR2 YYNGEE. V lost 0 bases to trimming and J lost 0 bases, with 9 bases between them. The CDR3 extends over 16 amino acids. The CDR3 spells CASSVEGRSNTGELFF. The CDR3 DNA reads TGTGCCAGCAGCGTAGAGGGCAGATCGAACACCGGGGAGCTGTTTTTT.

This sequence joins TRBV29-1 and TRBJ2-3; D might be TRBD2 (6 bases). V dropped 3 bases and J dropped 5 bases, with 12 bases sitting between them. Germline lookup yields CDR1 SQVTM and CDR2 ANQGSEA. The CDR3 is made up of 13 amino acids. The CDR3 is CSVDRDGGDTQYF. The CDR3 DNA is TGCAGCGTTGACAGGGACGGGGGAGATACGCAGTATTTT.

This rearrangement joins TRBV19 to TRBJ2-3; possible D gene TRBD2, 6 bases. The CDR3 totals 15 residues. Germline CDR1 and CDR2: LNHDA and SQIVND (reference sequence). Trimming took off 7 bases at V and 2 bases at J, with 16 bases between the two ends. This CDR3 is CASNWRASDTDTQYF. The DNA for the CDR3 is TGTGCCAGTAACTGGAGGGCCTCAGACACAGATACGCAGTATTTT. The full variable domain, with the rest looked up from reference TRBV19 and TRBJ2-3, is DGGITQSPKYLFRKEGQNVTLSCEQNLNHDAMYWYRQDPGQGLRLIYYSQIVNDFQKGDIAEGYSVSREKKESFPLTVTSAQKNPTAFYLCASNWRASDTDTQYFGPGTRLTVL.